A single TCR beta chain is shown here with its context. The target of this receptor is not known. No clone much larger than this one lies a single base away; base qualities are absent. TCRbeta CDR3 regions were amplified from genomic DNA by means of the immunoSEQ Assay, a bias-controlled multiplex PCR. As for the authors' bioinformatics: Within the assay, amplification of reference gene primers was used to estimate how many nucleated cells each sample contained. Sequence reads were collapsed and filtered to measure the absolute abundance of every unique TCRbeta CDR3 rearrangement. For each sample, productive Simpson clonality was calculated as the square root of Simpson's diversity index over productive rearrangements. In its TCRdb copy, this immuneACCESS table keeps in-frame sequences only and misses some clones. Where compared with another copy, unresolved V genes explain less than half of these, and the others have no known cause. V, J and clone size were drawn from that table, and D and trimming were deduced from the DNA. The sample data list some 320,000 clones, and approximately 85% of these were observed just once. The ten biggest clones cover just over 7% of the sample.

Whole blood was collected in K2EDTA tubes by collaborating institutions according to the institutions' own protocols. For TCRbeta analysis, collaborator samples were shipped as frozen whole blood, as isolated PBMCs, or as DNA extracted from either sample type. These data originate in a study of blood T cell repertoires in COVID-19 (dated by TCRdb to 2020 to 2022). Study-wide context: Samples covering the acute and convalescent phases of COVID-19 were provided by collaborators in the United States, Italy and Spain. Samples were obtained from the ongoing ImmuneRACE study (first 160 participants) and from about 1,300 subjects provided by 6 global collaborators. Nearly every sample came with metadata listing a de-identified subject ID, COVID-19 status, age in years and sex. A freely available public database, intended as a resource for researchers studying the immune response to SARS-CoV-2, is where the repertoires were released. Deeply sampled blood TCRbeta repertoires from subjects exposed to, actively infected with, or recovered from COVID-19 were included in the dataset. The material from the prospective study consisted of cDNA or gDNA derived from T cells, B-cell-depleted T cells, or PBMCs. Where available, HLA class I and class II types were taken from metadata supplied by the sample provider and were not determined by assay-based typing.

The paper's findings and limits, for the study overall: Clinical and demographic metadata were provided uncurated, with the amount varying by source and participant.

Counted from cysteine to phenylalanine, this CDR3 has 15 amino acids. CDR3 DNA only is kept here, 45 bases in frame from base 1. Germline trimming: 7 bases from V, 7 bases from J; junction bases outside gene matches: 11. Reading the germline V gene (reference sequence) gives CDR1 LNHDA and CDR2 SQIVND. This sequence uses TRBV19 and TRBJ2-1; the junction holds 9 bases that match TRBD1. The sample consisted of peripheral blood. This clonotype was sampled from a human donor in a cohort sampled during active COVID-19. The CDR3 region: CASNNRDRVPNEQFF. The bases are TGTGCCAGTAATAACCGGGACAGGGTCCCGAATGAGCAGTTCTTC. Reference TRBV19 and TRBJ2-1 proteins supply the regions before and after the CDR3; the full variable domain is: DGGITQSPKYLFRKEGQNVTLSCEQNLNHDAMYWYRQDPGQGLRLIYYSQIVNDFQKGDIAEGYSVSREKKESFPLTVTSAQKNPTAFYLCASNNRDRVPNEQFFGPGTRLTVL.